Listed below are T cell receptor beta chains from one sample, sequenced in a study of post-analysis software for immune sequencing data. TCRdb passed the PCR reads through MiXCR, listing each CDR3 protein once. This sample has about 770,000 distinct CDR3 sequences, with roughly 46% found just once. Sequenced material: blood. The receptors come from a girl aged 10 to 17 with multiple sclerosis. The CDR3 runs from the conserved cysteine through the conserved F or W. A D gene is named only where the DNA matches it firmly. Expanded clones get a size class; other rows say once, few or many, or leave the size out.

D	V	size	J	CDR3	DNA
TRBD1	TRBV18	-	TRBJ2-1	CASPSTGADNEQFF	TGTGCCAGCCCAAGCACAGGGGCCGACAATGAGCAGTTCTTC
TRBD1	TRBV30	-	TRBJ1-1	CAWDRGNTEAFF	TGTGCCTGGGACAGGGGGAACACTGAAGCTTTCTTT
-	TRBV10-3	-	TRBJ2-4	CAISDPTGSSGIQYF	TGTGCCATCAGTGACCCGACAGGTTCAAGTGGCATTCAGTACTTC
TRBD1	TRBV29-1	-	TRBJ2-1	CSVEIGQGYNEQFF	TGCAGCGTTGAAATCGGACAGGGATACAATGAGCAGTTCTTC
-	TRBV6-6	few	TRBJ2-5	CASSSVAGKREETQYF	TGTGCCAGCAGTTCCGTTGCGGGAAAAAGGGAAGAGACCCAGTACTTC
-	TRBV5-5	-	TRBJ1-1	CASSLDVRVNTEAFF	TGTGCCAGCAGCTTGGATGTCAGGGTGAACACTGAAGCTTTCTTT
-	TRBV7-3	-	TRBJ2-1	CASAGAGSYNEQFF	TGTGCCAGTGCTGGGGCAGGGAGTTACAATGAGCAGTTCTTC
TRBD1	TRBV3-1	-	TRBJ2-3	CASSLPGQGWDTQYF	TGTGCCAGCAGCCTTCCGGGACAGGGTTGGGATACGCAGTATTTT
-	TRBV20-1	few	TRBJ2-7	CSAWDQTYEQYF	TGCAGTGCCTGGGACCAAACCTACGAGCAGTACTTC
-	TRBV3-1	-	TRBJ1-1	CASSQVPRDTEAFF	TGTGCCAGCAGCCAAGTTCCCAGGGACACTGAAGCTTTCTTT
TRBD2	TRBV5-1	-	TRBJ2-5	CASSFGLAGGGETQYF	TGCGCCAGCAGCTTCGGACTAGCGGGAGGTGGAGAGACCCAGTACTTC
-	TRBV29-1	few	TRBJ2-3	CSVTPSTDTQYF	TGCAGCGTTACGCCTAGCACAGATACGCAGTATTTT
-	TRBV7-9	-	TRBJ2-1	CAGLTQGNEQFF	TGTGCCGGACTAACACAGGGCAATGAGCAGTTCTTC
-	TRBV12-3/TRBV12-4	-	TRBJ2-7	CASSREGAYEQYF	TGTGCCAGCAGTCGAGAGGGGGCCTACGAGCAGTACTTC
TRBD1	TRBV5-1	-	TRBJ2-3	CASTLGTGVSTDTQYF	TGCGCCAGCACCCTAGGGACAGGGGTCTCCACAGATACGCAGTATTTT
-	TRBV29-1	few	TRBJ2-1	CSVPTRTGNEQFF	TGCAGCGTTCCAACCAGAACCGGCAATGAGCAGTTCTTC
TRBD2	TRBV7-2	once	TRBJ2-7	CASSPAPSGRYEQYF	TGTGCCAGCAGCCCCGCCCCTAGCGGGAGATACGAGCAGTACTTC
-	TRBV6-6	-	TRBJ1-2	CASSYQAGADYGYTF	TGTGCCAGCAGTTATCAGGCAGGAGCGGACTATGGCTACACCTTC
TRBD2	TRBV15	-	TRBJ2-7	CATSGHSSGRVYYEQYF	TGTGCCACCAGCGGACATTCCAGCGGGAGGGTGTATTACGAGCAGTACTTC
TRBD1	TRBV24-1	many	TRBJ2-6	CATSDAGTGGTGANVLTF	TGTGCCACCAGTGACGCCGGGACAGGGGGGACTGGGGCCAACGTCCTGACTTTC
-	TRBV7-8	few	TRBJ2-4	CASSPRGNLAKNIQYF	TGTGCCAGCAGCCCACGAGGGAACCTAGCCAAAAACATTCAGTACTTC
-	TRBV7-6	-	TRBJ2-5	CASSRERTQETQYF	TGTGCCAGCAGCCGAGAGCGGACCCAAGAGACCCAGTACTTC
-	TRBV28	-	TRBJ2-7	CANSLGAGEQYF	TGTGCCAACAGTTTAGGAGCGGGCGAGCAGTACTTC
-	TRBV9	few	TRBJ1-6	CASSLEGDKSSPLHF	TGTGCCAGCAGCCTTGAGGGGGACAAAAGTTCACCCCTCCACTTT
-	TRBV30	-	TRBJ2-4	CACYKPGFPKYF	TGTGCCTGCTATAAGCCAGGGTTTCCGAAGTACTTC
-	TRBV2	-	TRBJ2-1	CASSEDGMRGAFAYNEQFF	TGTGCCAGCAGTGAAGACGGGATGAGGGGGGCCTTTGCCTACAATGAGCAGTTCTTC
TRBD2	TRBV20-1	few	TRBJ2-7	CSARSPPPGVRETEQYF	TGCAGTGCTAGATCACCTCCCCCCGGAGTGCGGGAGACCGAGCAGTACTTC
TRBD1	TRBV29-1	-	TRBJ2-7	CSVEEGGSGYEQYF	TGCAGCGTTGAAGAAGGGGGCTCAGGCTACGAGCAGTACTTC
-	TRBV29-1	few	TRBJ2-1	CSVERRLAVINEQFF	TGCAGCGTTGAAAGACGTCTAGCAGTCATCAATGAGCAGTTCTTC
-	TRBV20-1	-	TRBJ2-1	CSARQGGEQFF	TGCAGTGCTAGGCAGGGAGGCGAGCAGTTCTTC
-	TRBV7-2	-	TRBJ2-3	CASSSRIWGKTDTQYF	TGCGCCAGCAGCTCTCGAATATGGGGAAAGACAGATACGCAGTATTTT
-	TRBV21-1	-	TRBJ2-7	CASSKEGRAYF	TGTGCCAGCAGCAAAGAGGGCCGCGCGTACTTC
TRBD1	TRBV7-6	-	TRBJ2-1	CASSFYRGTSKRTYNEQFF	TGTGCCAGCAGCTTCTACAGGGGAACAAGTAAGAGAACCTACAATGAGCAGTTCTTC